This T cell receptor (beta chain) comes out of a study of blood T cell repertoires in COVID-19. Background on the study: The analysed material was cDNA or gDNA that came from T cells, B-cell-depleted T cells, or PBMCs.

Produced via immunoSEQ multiplex PCR; TCRdb's table is partial and in-frame only. Of about 250,000 clones in the sample, about 86% were seen once. This CDR3 contains 16 residues. Trimming removed 5 bases from V and 3 bases from J, with 17 bases in between. Germline assignment: CDR1 MNHEY and CDR2 SVGEGT. In terms of age and location, participants ranged from roughly 18 to 95 years and lived in approximately 24 US areas. Participants reported their clinical history, and cohort assignment relied on those reports. This receptor was taken from a man aged 50-59 years who had recovered from COVID-19. What was sequenced was PBMCs or T cells enriched from blood (not recorded which). The rearrangement uses TRBV6-2 or TRBV6-3 and TRBJ1-5; a possible D gene is TRBD1 (6 bases). CDR3 in amino acids: CASSQSHGQSNQPQHF. The CDR3 nucleotides are TGTGCCAGCAGTCAATCGCACGGACAGTCCAATCAGCCCCAGCATTTT.